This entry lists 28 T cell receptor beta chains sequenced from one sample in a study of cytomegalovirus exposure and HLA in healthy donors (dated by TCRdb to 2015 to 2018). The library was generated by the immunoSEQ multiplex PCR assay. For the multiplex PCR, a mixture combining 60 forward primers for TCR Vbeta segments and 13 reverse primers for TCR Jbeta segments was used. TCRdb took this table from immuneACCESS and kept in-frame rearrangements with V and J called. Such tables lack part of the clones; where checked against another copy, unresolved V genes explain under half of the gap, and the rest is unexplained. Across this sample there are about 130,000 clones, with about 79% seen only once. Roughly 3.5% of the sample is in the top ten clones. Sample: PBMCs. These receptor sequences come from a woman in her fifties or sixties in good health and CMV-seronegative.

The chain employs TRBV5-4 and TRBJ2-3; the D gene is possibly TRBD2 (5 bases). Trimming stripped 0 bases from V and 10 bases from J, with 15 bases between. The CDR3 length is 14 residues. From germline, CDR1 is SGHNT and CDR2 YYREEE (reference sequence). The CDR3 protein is CASSLDYGTRAQYF. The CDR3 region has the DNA TGTGCCAGCAGCTTGGACTATGGCACGCGGGCGCAGTATTTT.

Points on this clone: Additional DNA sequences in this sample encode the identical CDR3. The DNA of the CDR3 is TGTGCCAGCAGTGAAGTGTACGGCAGGGCGGACACCGGGGAGCTGTTTTTT. This codes for CASSEVYGRADTGELFF. The chain employs TRBV2 and TRBJ2-2; tentative D call: TRBD1 (5 bases). Germline V gene data show CDR1 as SNHLY and CDR2 as FYNNEI. Trimming left V 1 base short and J 3 bases short, with 15 bases between. The CDR3 is 17 amino acids.

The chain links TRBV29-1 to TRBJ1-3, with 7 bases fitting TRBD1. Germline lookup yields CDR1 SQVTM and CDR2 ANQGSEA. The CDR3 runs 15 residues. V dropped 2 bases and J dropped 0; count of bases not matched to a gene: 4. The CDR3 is CSVELQGSSGNTIYF. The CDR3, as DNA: TGCAGCGTTGAACTACAGGGGAGCTCTGGAAACACCATATATTTT.

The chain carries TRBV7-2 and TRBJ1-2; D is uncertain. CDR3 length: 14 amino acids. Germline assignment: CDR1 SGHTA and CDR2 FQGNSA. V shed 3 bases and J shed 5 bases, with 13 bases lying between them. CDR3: CASSLVGLYYGYTF. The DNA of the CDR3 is TGTGCCAGCAGCTTGGTAGGACTGTATTATGGCTACACCTTC.

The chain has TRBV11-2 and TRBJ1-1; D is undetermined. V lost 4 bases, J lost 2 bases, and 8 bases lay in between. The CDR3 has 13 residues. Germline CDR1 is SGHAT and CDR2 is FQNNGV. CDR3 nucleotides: TGTGCCAGCAGCTCTACAGCCAACACTGAAGCTTTCTTT. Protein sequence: CASSSTANTEAFF.

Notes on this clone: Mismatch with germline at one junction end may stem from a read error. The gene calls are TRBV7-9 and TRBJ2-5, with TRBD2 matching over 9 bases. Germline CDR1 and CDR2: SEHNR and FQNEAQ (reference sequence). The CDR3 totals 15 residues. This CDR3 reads CSSLLSGGHQETQYF. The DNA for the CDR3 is TGTTCCAGTCTTCTTAGCGGGGGACACCAAGAGACCCAGTACTTC.

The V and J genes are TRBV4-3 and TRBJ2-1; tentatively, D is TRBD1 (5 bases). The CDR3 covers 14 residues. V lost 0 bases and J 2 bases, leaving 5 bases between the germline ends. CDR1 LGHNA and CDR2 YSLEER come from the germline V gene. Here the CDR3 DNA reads TGCGCCAGCAGCCAAGAGGGGCCCTACAATGAGCAGTTCTTC. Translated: CASSQEGPYNEQFF.

The CDR3 DNA reads as TGTGCCAGCAGTGGAGGGGCTGAGACCCAGTACTTC. Protein sequence: CASSGGAETQYF. The chain employs TRBV14 and TRBJ2-5; tentatively, D is TRBD2 (6 bases). The CDR3 contains 12 residues. Germline loops: CDR1 SGHDN, CDR2 FVKESK. Deletions cut 6 bases from V and 5 bases from J, with 10 bases between.

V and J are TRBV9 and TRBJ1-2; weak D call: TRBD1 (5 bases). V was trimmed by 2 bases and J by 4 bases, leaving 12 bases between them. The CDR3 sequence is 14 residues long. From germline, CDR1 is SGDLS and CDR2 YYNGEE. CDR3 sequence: CASSVLGDFYGYTF. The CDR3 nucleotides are TGTGCCAGCAGCGTCCTTGGGGACTTCTATGGCTACACCTTC.

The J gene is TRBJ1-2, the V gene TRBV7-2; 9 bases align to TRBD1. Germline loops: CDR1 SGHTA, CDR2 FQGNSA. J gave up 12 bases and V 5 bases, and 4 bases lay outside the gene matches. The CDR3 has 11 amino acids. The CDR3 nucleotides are TGTGCCAGCAGCCCTGGACAGGGGAACACCTTC. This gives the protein CASSPGQGNTF.

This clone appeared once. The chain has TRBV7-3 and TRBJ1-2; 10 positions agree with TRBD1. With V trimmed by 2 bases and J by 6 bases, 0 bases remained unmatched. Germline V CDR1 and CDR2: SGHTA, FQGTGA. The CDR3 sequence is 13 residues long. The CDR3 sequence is CASSLGQGDGYTF. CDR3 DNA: TGTGCCAGCAGCTTAGGACAGGGGGATGGCTACACCTTC. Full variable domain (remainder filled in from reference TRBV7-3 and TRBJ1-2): GAGVSQTPSNKVTEKGKYVELRCDPISGHTALYWYRQSLGQGPEFLIYFQGTGAADDSGLPNDRFFAVRPEGSVSTLKIQRTERGDSAVYLCASSLGQGDGYTFGSGTRLTVV.

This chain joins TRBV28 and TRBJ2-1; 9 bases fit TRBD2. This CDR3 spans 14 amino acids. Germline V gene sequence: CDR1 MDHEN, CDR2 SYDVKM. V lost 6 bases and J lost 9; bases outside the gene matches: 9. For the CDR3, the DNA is TGTGCCAGCAGGGTAGCGGGAGACGGTAGTGAGCAGTTCTTC. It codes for CASRVAGDGSEQFF.

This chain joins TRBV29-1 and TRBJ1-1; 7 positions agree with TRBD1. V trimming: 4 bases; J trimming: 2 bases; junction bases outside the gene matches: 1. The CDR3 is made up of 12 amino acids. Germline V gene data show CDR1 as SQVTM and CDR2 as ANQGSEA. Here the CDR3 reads CSVGQGNTEAFF. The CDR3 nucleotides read TGCAGCGTTGGACAGGGAAACACTGAAGCTTTCTTT.

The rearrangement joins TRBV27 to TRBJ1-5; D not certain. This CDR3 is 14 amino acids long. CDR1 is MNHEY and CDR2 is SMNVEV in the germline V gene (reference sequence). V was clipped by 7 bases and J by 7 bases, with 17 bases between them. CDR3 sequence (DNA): TGTGCCAGCATGAAAGCGAGGTCTGGACAGCCCCAGCATTTT. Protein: CASMKARSGQPQHF.

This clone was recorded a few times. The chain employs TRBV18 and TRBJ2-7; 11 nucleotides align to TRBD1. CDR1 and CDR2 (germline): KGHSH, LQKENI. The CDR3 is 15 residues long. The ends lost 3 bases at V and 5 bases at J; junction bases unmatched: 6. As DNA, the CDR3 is TGTGCCAGCTCACCCCCGGGACAGGGGGACCACGAGCAGTACTTC. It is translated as CASSPPGQGDHEQYF.

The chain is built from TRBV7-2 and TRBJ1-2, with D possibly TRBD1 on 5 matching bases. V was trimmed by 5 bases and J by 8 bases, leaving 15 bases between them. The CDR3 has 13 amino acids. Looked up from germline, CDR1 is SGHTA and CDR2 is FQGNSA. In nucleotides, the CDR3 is TGTGCCAGCAGCGGGGACGGTCGGGAGGGCTACACCTTC. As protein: CASSGDGREGYTF.

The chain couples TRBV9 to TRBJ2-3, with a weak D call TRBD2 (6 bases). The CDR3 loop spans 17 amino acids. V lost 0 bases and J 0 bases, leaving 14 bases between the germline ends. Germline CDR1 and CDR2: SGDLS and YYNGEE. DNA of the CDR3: TGTGCCAGCAGCGTAGGTATGGGGAGGATAAGCACAGATACGCAGTATTTT. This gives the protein CASSVGMGRISTDTQYF.

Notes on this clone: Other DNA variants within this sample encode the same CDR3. The CDR3 sequence: CAISETYLAKNIQYF. The CDR3 DNA reads as TGTGCCATCAGCGAGACCTACCTAGCCAAAAACATTCAGTACTTC. V usage is TRBV10-3 and J usage is TRBJ2-4; D remains ambiguous. Germline lookup yields CDR1 ENHRY and CDR2 SYGVKD. Between the trimmed V and J ends, which lost 6 bases and 0 bases, there was a span of 12 bases. This CDR3 is built from 15 residues.

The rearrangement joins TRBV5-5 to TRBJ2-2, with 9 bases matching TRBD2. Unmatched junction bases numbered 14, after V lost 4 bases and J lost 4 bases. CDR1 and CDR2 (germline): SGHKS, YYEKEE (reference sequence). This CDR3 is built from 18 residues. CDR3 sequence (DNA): TGTGCCAGCAGCCCCCGGGGGGGGACTAGCTTGAGCACCGGGGAGCTGTTTTTT. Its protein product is CASSPRGGTSLSTGELFF.

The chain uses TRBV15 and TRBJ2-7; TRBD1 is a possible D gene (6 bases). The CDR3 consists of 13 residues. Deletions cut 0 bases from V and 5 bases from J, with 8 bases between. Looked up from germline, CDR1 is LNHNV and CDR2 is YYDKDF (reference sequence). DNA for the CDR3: TGTGCCACCAGCAGAGAGGGGGCCAACGAGCAGTACTTC. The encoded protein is CATSREGANEQYF.

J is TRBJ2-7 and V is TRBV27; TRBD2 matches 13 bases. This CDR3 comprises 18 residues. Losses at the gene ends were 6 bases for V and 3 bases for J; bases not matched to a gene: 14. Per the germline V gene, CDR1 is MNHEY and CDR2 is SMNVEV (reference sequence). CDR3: CASSPFERGLAGLYEQYF. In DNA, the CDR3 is TGTGCCAGCAGCCCTTTCGAGAGGGGACTAGCGGGACTCTACGAGCAGTACTTC.

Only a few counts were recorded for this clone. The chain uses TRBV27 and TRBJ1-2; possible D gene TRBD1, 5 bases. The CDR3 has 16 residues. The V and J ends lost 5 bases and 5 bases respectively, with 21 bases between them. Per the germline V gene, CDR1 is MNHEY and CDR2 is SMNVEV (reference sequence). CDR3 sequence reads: CASSGAGSRGSYGYTF. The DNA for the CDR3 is TGTGCCAGCAGTGGGGCCGGATCTCGCGGAAGTTATGGCTACACCTTC.

The CDR3: CASSACGPLRSNYGYTF. DNA of the CDR3: TGTGCCAGCAGCGCATGTGGCCCCCTCCGCTCAAATTATGGCTACACCTTC. The chain has TRBV21-1 and TRBJ1-2; the table's D gene call, TRBD1, was not cross checked with the DNA. TRBV21-1 constitutes a pseudogene. This CDR3 has 17 amino acids.

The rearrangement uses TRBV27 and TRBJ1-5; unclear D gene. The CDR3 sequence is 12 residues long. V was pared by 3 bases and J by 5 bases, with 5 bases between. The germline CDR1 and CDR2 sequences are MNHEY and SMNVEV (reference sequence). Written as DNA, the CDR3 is TGTGCCAGCAGTTTTCGAGATCAGCCCCAGCATTTT. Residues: CASSFRDQPQHF.

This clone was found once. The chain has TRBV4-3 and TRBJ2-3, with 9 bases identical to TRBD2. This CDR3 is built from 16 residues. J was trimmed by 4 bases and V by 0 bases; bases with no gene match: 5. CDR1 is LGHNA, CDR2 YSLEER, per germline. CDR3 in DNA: TGCGCCAGCAGCCAAGATAGCGGGGGTTTCGCAGATACGCAGTATTTT. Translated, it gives CASSQDSGGFADTQYF.

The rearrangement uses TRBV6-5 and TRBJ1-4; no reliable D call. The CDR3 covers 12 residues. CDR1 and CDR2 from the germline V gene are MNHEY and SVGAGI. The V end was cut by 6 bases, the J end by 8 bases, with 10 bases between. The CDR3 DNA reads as TGTGCCAGCAGGCACACAGAGGAAAAACTGTTTTTT. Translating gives CASRHTEEKLFF.

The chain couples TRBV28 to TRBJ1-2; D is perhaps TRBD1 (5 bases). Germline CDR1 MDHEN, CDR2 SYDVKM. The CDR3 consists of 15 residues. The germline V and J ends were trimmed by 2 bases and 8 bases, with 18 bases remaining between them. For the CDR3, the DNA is TGTGCCAGCAGTTTACTCTCGAGGCAGGGAGGCGGCTACACCTTC. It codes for CASSLLSRQGGGYTF.

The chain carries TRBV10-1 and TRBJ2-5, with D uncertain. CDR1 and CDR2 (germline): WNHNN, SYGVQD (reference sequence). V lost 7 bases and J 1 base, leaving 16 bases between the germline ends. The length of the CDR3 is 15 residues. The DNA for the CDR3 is TGCGCCAGCATAAGCATGTCTCGGTCCCAAGAGACCCAGTACTTC. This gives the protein CASISMSRSQETQYF.